The rows below give T cell receptor beta chains drawn from one sample of a study of radiation and T cells in renal cell carcinoma. The repertoire was sequenced with immunoSEQ multiplex PCR; TCRdb's copy has only in-frame clones and lacks some. The sample records about 77,000 clones, less than 85% being singletons. The source was blood, collected from a patient whose treatment included radiotherapy and nephrectomy. All receptors derive from a woman aged 60-75 years with renal cell carcinoma. Both conserved end residues are part of each CDR3. A D gene is named only where the DNA matches it firmly. Expanded clones get a size class; other rows say once, few or many, or leave the size out.

clone_size	cdr3_length	j_call	d_call	v_call	cdr3_nt	cdr3_aa
NA	14	TRBJ1-4	NA	TRBV2	TGTGCCAGCAGGGACGGGGGTAATAATGAAAAACTGTTTTTT	CASRDGGNNEKLFF
NA	15	TRBJ2-5	NA	TRBV19	TGTGCCAGTAGTATGGGACGGCAGTCCGGCGCGACCCAGTACTTC	CASSMGRQSGATQYF
NA	17	TRBJ2-1	TRBD2	TRBV4-1	TGCGCCAGCAGCGCCCCGACTAGCGGGAGGTCATACAATGAGCAGTTCTTC	CASSAPTSGRSYNEQFF
NA	15	TRBJ2-1	NA	TRBV5-1	TGCGCCAGCACCACGGGACCAAGCTCCTACAATGAGCAGTTCTTC	CASTTGPSSYNEQFF
NA	13	TRBJ1-2	NA	TRBV5-1	TGCGCCAGCAGCTTGGACAGGGCTGGTGGCTACACCTTC	CASSLDRAGGYTF
NA	13	TRBJ1-1	TRBD1	TRBV27	TGTGCCAGCAGGAGAGGGGGCGGCACTGAAGCTTTCTTT	CASRRGGGTEAFF
few	13	TRBJ2-1	TRBD2	TRBV10-3	TGTGCCATTACCGGGACTAGCGTCAATGAGCAGTTCTTC	CAITGTSVNEQFF
NA	15	TRBJ2-5	TRBD1	TRBV7-6	TGTGCCAGCAGCTTAGTGGACAGGGGAGGGGAGACCCAGTACTTC	CASSLVDRGGETQYF
NA	15	TRBJ2-5	NA	TRBV5-6	TGTGCCAGCAGCCTCCCTGGGGACCCCCGGGAGACCCAGTACTTC	CASSLPGDPRETQYF
few	15	TRBJ2-1	TRBD2	TRBV7-9	TGTGCCAGCACCCACGATGGACTAGCGGGGAATGAGCAGTTCTTC	CASTHDGLAGNEQFF
NA	14	TRBJ2-3	TRBD1	TRBV29-1	TGCAGCGTGTTCGACAGGGGGAGGGCAGATACGCAGTATTTT	CSVFDRGRADTQYF
NA	14	TRBJ1-4	NA	TRBV6-1	TGTGCCAGCAGTGAGGGCACCCTTAATGAAAAACTGTTTTTT	CASSEGTLNEKLFF
NA	13	TRBJ2-7	NA	TRBV5-4	TGTGCCAGCAGCGTATACAGGGGGGGAGAGCAGTACTTC	CASSVYRGGEQYF
NA	16	TRBJ1-1	NA	TRBV19	TGTGCCAGTAGTATAGAATTAAGGCAGATGAACACTGAAGCTTTCTTT	CASSIELRQMNTEAFF
NA	15	TRBJ2-3	TRBD1	TRBV5-4	TGTGCCAGCAGCTCCAGGGGGCTGGGGACAGATACGCAGTATTTT	CASSSRGLGTDTQYF
NA	18	TRBJ2-5	NA	TRBV7-2	TGTGCCAGCAGCTTATTTAATCTCTCGGGTCTCCAAAGGGAGACCCAGTACTTC	CASSLFNLSGLQRETQYF
NA	14	TRBJ2-3	NA	TRBV7-9	TGTGCCAGCAGCTCGTCGACCAGCACAGATACGCAGTATTTT	CASSSSTSTDTQYF